This TCR beta chain came from a study of spatial heterogeneity in lung cancer. The time point is: sample taken at primary tumor resection. Tumor, nontumor lung or frozen PBMC supplied whole RNA, sequenced without sorting. Untreated early-stage non-small cell lung cancer patients, 65 to 90 in total, were the donors. V was trimmed by 5 bases and J by 4 bases, leaving 20 bases between them. The CDR3 runs to 16 residues. TCRdb processed the 5' RACE reads anew with MiXCR; each CDR3 protein has one entry. This table holds about 39,000 distinct CDR3 sequences, roughly 5.2% found once. The sample was PBMCs, taken at surgery. The V and J genes are TRBV12-3 or TRBV12-4 and TRBJ2-5, with D possibly TRBD1 on 7 matching bases. The source is a male donor with early-stage non-small cell lung cancer. The CDR3 is CASSLGLRGRGETQYF. CDR3 sequence (DNA): TGTGCCAGCAGTCTCGGGCTGAGGGGGCGGGGAGAGACCCAGTACTTC.